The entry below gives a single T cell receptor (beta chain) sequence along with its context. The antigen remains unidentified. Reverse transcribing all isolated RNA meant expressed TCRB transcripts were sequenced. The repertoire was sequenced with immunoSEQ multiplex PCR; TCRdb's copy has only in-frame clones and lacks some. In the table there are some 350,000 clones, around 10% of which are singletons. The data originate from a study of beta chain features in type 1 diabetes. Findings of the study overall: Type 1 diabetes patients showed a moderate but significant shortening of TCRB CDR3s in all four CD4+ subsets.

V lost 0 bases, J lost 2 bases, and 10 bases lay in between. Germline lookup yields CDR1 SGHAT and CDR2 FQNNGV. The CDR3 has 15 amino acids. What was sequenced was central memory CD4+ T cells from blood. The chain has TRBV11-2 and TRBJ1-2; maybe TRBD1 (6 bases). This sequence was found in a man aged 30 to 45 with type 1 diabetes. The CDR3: CASSLDRGQNYGYTF. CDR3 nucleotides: TGTGCCAGCAGCTTAGATCGAGGACAGAACTATGGCTACACCTTC.